This T cell receptor (beta chain) was retrieved from a study of blood T cell repertoires in COVID-19. Background on the study: Whether acute or convalescent, the COVID-19 samples came from the United States, Italy and Spain. PBMCs, B-cell-depleted T cells, or T cells were the source of the cDNA or gDNA that made up the material.

Authors' methods: Reference gene primer amplification gave nucleated cell count estimates. Sequenced by immunoSEQ multiplex PCR; TCRdb stores in-frame clones only, minus some. That table gives V, J and clone size, and the DNA gave D and trimming. The sample has over 150,000 clones, 84% seen once. Germline V lookup: CDR1 SGHNT, CDR2 YYREEE (reference sequence). Trimming shortened V by 4 bases and J by 0 bases, and 4 bases separated the two germline ends. This CDR3 spans 12 amino acids. Source material: peripheral blood. This sequence was found in a human donor in a cohort sampled during active COVID-19. The chain employs TRBV5-4 and TRBJ1-1; D is undetermined. The CDR3 coding sequence is TGTGCCAGCAGCGTTATGAACACTGAAGCTTTCTTT. Encoded protein: CASSVMNTEAFF.